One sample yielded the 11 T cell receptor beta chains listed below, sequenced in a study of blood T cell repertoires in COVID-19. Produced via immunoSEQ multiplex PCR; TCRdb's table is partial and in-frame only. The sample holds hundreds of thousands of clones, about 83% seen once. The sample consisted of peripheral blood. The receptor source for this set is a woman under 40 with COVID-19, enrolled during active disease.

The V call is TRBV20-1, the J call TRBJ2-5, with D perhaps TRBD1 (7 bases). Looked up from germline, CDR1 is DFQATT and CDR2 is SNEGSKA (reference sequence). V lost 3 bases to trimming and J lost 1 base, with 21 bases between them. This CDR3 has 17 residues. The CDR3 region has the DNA TGCAGTGCTAGTCCCAACAGGGGAGGCTGGGGCCAAGAGACCCAGTACTTC. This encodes CSASPNRGGWGQETQYF.

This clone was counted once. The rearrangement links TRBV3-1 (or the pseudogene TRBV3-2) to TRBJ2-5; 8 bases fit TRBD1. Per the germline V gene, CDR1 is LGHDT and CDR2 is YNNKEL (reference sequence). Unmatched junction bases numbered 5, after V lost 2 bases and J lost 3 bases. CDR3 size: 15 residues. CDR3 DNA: TGTGCCAGCAGCCAACGACAGGGGAGGAAAGAGACCCAGTACTTC. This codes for CASSQRQGRKETQYF.

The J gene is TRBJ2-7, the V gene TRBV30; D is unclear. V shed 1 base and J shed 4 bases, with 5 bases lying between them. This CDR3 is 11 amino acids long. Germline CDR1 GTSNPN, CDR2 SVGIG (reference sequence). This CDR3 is CAWSAVYEQYF. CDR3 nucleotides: TGTGCCTGGAGTGCGGTTTACGAGCAGTACTTC. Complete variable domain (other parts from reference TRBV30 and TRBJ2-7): SQTIHQWPATLVQPVGSPLSLECTVEGTSNPNLYWYRQAAGRGLQLLFYSVGIGQISSEVPQNLSASRPQDRQFILSSKKLLLSDSGFYLCAWSAVYEQYFGPGTRLTVT.

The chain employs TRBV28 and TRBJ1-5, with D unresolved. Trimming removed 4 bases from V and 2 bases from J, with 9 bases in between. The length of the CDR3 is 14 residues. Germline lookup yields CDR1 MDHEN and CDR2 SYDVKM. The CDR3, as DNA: TGTGCCAGCAGTTCGACTTGGGGCAATCAGCCCCAGCATTTT. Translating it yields CASSSTWGNQPQHF.

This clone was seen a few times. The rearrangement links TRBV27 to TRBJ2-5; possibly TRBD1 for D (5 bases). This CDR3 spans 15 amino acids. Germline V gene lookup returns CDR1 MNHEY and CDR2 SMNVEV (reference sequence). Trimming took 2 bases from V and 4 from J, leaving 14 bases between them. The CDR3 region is CASSLVYDRGETQYF. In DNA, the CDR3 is TGTGCCAGCAGTTTAGTATACGACAGAGGAGAGACCCAGTACTTC.

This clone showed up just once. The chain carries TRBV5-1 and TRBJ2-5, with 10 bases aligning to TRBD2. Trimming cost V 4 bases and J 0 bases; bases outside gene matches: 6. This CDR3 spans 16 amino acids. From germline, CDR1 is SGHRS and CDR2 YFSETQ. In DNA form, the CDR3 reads TGCGCCAGCAGCACAATAGCGGGGGGCCACCAAGAGACCCAGTACTTC. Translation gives CASSTIAGGHQETQYF.

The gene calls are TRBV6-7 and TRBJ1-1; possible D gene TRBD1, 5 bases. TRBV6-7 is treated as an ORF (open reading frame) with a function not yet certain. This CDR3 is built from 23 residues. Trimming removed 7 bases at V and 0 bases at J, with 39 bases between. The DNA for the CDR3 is TGTGCCAGCATCATTTACCCCATGGGGACTGCTGCTAAACAGAGACTAATGAACACTGAAGCTTTCTTT. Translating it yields CASIIYPMGTAAKQRLMNTEAFF.

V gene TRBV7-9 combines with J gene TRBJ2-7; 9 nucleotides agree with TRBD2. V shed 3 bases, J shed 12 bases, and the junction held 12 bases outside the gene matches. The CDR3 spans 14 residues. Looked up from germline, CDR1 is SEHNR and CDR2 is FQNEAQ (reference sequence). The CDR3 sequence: CASSFEGAGGPLYF. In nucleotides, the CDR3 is TGTGCCAGCAGCTTTGAGGGGGCGGGAGGGCCGCTGTACTTC.

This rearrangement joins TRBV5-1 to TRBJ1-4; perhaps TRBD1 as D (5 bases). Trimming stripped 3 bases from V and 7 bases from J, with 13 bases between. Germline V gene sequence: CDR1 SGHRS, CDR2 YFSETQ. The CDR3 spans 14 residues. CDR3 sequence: CASSSPGGGEKLFF. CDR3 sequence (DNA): TGCGCCAGCAGCTCCCCGGGGGGAGGTGAAAAACTGTTTTTT.

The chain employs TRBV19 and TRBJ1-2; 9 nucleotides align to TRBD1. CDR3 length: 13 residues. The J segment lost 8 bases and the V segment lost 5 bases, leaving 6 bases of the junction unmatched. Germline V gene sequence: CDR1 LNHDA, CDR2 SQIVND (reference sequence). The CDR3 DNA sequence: TGTGCCAGTAGTCAGGGACAGGGCTACGGCTACACCTTC. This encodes CASSQGQGYGYTF.

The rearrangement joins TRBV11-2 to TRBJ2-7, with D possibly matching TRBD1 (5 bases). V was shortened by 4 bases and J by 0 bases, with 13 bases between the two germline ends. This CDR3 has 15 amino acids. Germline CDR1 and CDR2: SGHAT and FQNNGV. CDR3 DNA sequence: TGTGCCAGCAGCTACTATCAAAGGGGCTCCTACGAGCAGTACTTC. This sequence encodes CASSYYQRGSYEQYF.